The clone carrying this TCR beta chain showed up just a few times. This CDR3 has 13 amino acids. V lost 2 bases to trimming and J lost 5 bases, with 12 bases between them. Germline V gene data show CDR1 as SQVTM and CDR2 as ANQGSEA. The record originates from a study of early T cells in non-severe SARS-CoV-2 infection. Study information: Chains from this unsorted whole-blood bulk RNA could not be paired.

TCRdb reprocessed the 5' RACE reads with MiXCR, giving one entry per CDR3 protein. The data contain roughly 75,000 distinct CDR3 sequences, about 12% of them singletons. The V and J genes are TRBV29-1 and TRBJ2-5; D not certain. Specimen: whole blood. The source of this sequence is an adult who was a healthcare worker with PCR-confirmed SARS-CoV-2 infection or an uninfected control (not recorded which). The CDR3: CSVESGPGETQYF. The CDR3, as DNA: TGCAGCGTTGAATCAGGACCCGGGGAGACCCAGTACTTC.